Reported below is one T cell receptor (beta chain). Additional DNA sequences in this sample encode the identical CDR3. The entry originates in a study of T cell responses to AZD1222 COVID-19 vaccine. Trimming took off 0 bases at V and 3 bases at J, with 7 bases between the two ends. The length of the CDR3 is 13 residues. Germline CDR1 SGHRS, CDR2 YFSETQ. This table comes from immunoSEQ multiplex PCR, and its TCRdb copy is limited to in-frame clones, with some not included. The sample records more than 110,000 clones, approximately 91% being singletons. The receptor's source is an adult in good health. The chain couples TRBV5-1 to TRBJ2-7, with D hard to call. The sample in question was peripheral blood, obtained on day 0 of AZD1222 vaccination. The CDR3 loop is CASSLGGVYEQYF. Here the CDR3 DNA reads TGCGCCAGCAGCTTGGGCGGTGTCTACGAGCAGTACTTC.